This T cell receptor (beta chain) was sequenced for a study of T cells in localized non-small cell lung cancer. Study-level findings and limits: Among the tissues sampled, uninvolved adjacent lung had the highest T cell clonality, above tumor.

The protocol was immunoSEQ multiplex PCR, while the TCRdb copy is restricted to in-frame clones and leaves out a portion. Counted here are 30,000 to 40,000 clones, about nine tenths occurring once; the ten biggest clones make up around 5.6%. With respect to this clone: Its antigen is still unknown.

The CDR3 contains 11 residues. Germline CDR1 and CDR2: LNHDA and SQIVND (reference sequence). J lost 4 bases, V lost 10 bases, and 2 bases had no gene match. This clonotype was obtained from a male donor aged 60 or older with stage II lung adenocarcinoma. The genes are TRBV19 and TRBJ1-2; TRBD1 matches at 8 bases. The sample consisted of peripheral blood mononuclear cells, taken before any cancer treatment. CDR3 loop: CAIGQGYGYTF. In DNA form, the CDR3 reads TGTGCCATCGGACAGGGCTATGGCTACACCTTC.